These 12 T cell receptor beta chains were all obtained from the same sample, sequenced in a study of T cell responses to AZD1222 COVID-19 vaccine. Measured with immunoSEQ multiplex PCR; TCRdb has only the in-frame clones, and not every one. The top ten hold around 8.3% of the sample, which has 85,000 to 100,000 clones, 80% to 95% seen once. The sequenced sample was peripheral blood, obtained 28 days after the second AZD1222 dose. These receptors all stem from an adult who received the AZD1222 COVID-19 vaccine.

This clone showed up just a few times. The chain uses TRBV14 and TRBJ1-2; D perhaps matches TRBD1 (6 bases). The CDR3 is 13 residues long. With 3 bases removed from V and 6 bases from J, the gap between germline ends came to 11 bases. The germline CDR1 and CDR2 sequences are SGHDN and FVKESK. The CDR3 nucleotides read TGTGCCAGCAGCCAGGGACATACCCATGGCTACACCTTC. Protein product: CASSQGHTHGYTF.

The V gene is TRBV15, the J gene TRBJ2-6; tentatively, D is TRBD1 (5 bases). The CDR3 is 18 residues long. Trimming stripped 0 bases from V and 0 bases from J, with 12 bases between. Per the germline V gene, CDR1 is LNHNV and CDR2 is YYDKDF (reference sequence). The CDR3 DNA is TGTGCCACCAGCAGAGACGAAACAGGTATCTCTGGGGCCAACGTCCTGACTTTC. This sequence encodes CATSRDETGISGANVLTF.

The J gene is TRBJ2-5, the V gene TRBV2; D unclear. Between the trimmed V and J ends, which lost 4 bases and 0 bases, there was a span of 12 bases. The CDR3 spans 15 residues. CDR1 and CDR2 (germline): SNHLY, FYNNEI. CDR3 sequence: CASSARQAYQETQYF. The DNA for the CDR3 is TGTGCCAGCAGTGCCCGGCAGGCGTACCAAGAGACCCAGTACTTC.

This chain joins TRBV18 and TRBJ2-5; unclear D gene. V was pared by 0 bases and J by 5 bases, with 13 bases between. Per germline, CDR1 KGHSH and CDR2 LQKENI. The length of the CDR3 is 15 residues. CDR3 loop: CASSPPDLVGETQYF. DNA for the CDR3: TGTGCCAGCTCACCACCCGACCTAGTTGGGGAGACCCAGTACTTC.

The CDR3 nucleotides are TGCGCCAGCAGCACACGGACGCACCAAGAGACCCAGTACTTC. Translating gives CASSTRTHQETQYF. The chain carries TRBV5-1 and TRBJ2-5; D not resolved. V lost 4 bases and J lost 0, with 10 bases in between. Germline V CDR1 and CDR2: SGHRS, YFSETQ. This CDR3 region has 14 residues.

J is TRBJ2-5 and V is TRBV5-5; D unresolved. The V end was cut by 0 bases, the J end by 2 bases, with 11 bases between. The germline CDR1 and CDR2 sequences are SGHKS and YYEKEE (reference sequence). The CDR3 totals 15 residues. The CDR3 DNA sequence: TGTGCCAGCAGCTTGGTGGGTTACCAACAAGAGACCCAGTACTTC. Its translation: CASSLVGYQQETQYF.

DNA for the CDR3: TGTGCCAGCAGCTTATCTAGCGGGCTATACAATGAGCAGTTCTTC. Translation: CASSLSSGLYNEQFF. The rearrangement links TRBV11-1 to TRBJ2-1; 8 bases fit TRBD2. The CDR3 has 15 residues. J lost 4 bases, V lost 2 bases, and 4 bases had no gene match. Germline lookup yields CDR1 SGHAT and CDR2 FQDESV (reference sequence).

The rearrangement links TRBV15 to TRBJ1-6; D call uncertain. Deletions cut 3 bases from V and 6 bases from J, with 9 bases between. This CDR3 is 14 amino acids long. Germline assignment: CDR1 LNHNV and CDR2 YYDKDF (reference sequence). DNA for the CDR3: TGTGCCACCAGCAGGTACGGCGTTAATTCACCCCTCCACTTT. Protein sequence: CATSRYGVNSPLHF.

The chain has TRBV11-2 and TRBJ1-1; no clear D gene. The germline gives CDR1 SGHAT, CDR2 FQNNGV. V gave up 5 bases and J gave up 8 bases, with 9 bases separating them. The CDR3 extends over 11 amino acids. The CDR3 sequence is CASSIGVEAFF. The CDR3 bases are TGTGCCAGCAGCATTGGCGTGGAAGCTTTCTTT.

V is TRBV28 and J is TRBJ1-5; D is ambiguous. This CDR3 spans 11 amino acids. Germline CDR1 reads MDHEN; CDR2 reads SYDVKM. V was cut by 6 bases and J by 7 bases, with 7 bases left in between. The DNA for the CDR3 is TGTGCCAGCAGGGGATCCCAGCCCCAGCATTTT. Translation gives CASRGSQPQHF.

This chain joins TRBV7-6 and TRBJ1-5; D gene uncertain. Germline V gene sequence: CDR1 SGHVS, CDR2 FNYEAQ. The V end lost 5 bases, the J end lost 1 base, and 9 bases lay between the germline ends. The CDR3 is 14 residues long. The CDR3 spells CASSLDGSNQPQHF. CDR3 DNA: TGTGCCAGCAGCCTAGACGGGAGCAATCAGCCCCAGCATTTT.

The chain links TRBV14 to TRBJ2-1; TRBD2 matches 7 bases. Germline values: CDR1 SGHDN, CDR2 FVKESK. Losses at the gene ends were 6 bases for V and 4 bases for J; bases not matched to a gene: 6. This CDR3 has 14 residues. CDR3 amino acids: CASSRGSGYNEQFF. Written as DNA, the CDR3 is TGTGCCAGCAGTCGCGGGAGTGGATACAATGAGCAGTTCTTC.